Listed below are T cell receptor beta chains from one sample, sequenced in a study of cytomegalovirus exposure and HLA in healthy donors. Generated by immunoSEQ multiplex PCR, the TCRdb table keeps only in-frame clones and is missing some. The sample lists hundreds of thousands of clones, around 79% occurring once. The sequenced material came from PBMCs. The source is a young man in good health and CMV-seronegative. The CDR3 runs from the conserved cysteine through the conserved F or W. A D gene is named only where the DNA matches it firmly. Only part of the rows carry a size: once, few, many, or a class if the clone is expanded.

D gene | clone size | J gene | V gene | CDR3 DNA | CDR3 protein
- | - | TRBJ1-1 | TRBV11-3 | TGTGCCAGCAGCTTCAGGGTGCCTGAAGCTTTCTTT | CASSFRVPEAFF
- | - | TRBJ1-1 | TRBV5-1 | TGCGCCAGCAGCTTTACAGGAACCCCTGAAGCTTTCTTT | CASSFTGTPEAFF
- | - | TRBJ1-5 | TRBV21-1 | TGTGCCAGCAAGGGGCACACAGGGAGCAATCAGCCCCAGCATTTT | CASKGHTGSNQPQHF
- | - | TRBJ2-2 | TRBV19 | TGTGCCAGTAGAGAACAAGGGCGGGACACCGGGGAGCTGTTTTTT | CASREQGRDTGELFF
TRBD2 | few | TRBJ2-7 | TRBV5-1 | TGCGCCAGCAGCTTTTTTTCGGGAGGGGGATCCTACGAGCAGTACTTC | CASSFFSGGGSYEQYF
- | - | TRBJ1-2 | TRBV5-1 | TGCGCCAGCAGCTTGGATGCGTCGACTAACTATGGCTACACCTTC | CASSLDASTNYGYTF
TRBD1 | few | TRBJ1-1 | TRBV5-4 | TGTGCCAGCAGTTTGGGCGGACAGGGGATGATGAACACTGAAGCTTTCTTT | CASSLGGQGMMNTEAFF
TRBD1 | - | TRBJ1-2 | TRBV5-1 | TGCGCCAGCAGCTTGGCCGGGACAGGGTCGTATGGCTACACCTTC | CASSLAGTGSYGYTF
- | - | TRBJ2-7 | TRBV5-1 | TGCGCCAGCAGCTCTAAGACAGCTGGCAAGCAGTACTTC | CASSSKTAGKQYF
- | - | TRBJ2-7 | TRBV28 | TGTGCCAGCACCGAAGGCGGTATTCAAACCTACGAGCAGTACTTC | CASTEGGIQTYEQYF
TRBD1 | - | TRBJ1-3 | TRBV6-1 | TGTGCCAGCAGTGTCGCCGGGACAGGCTCTTGGAACACCATATATTTT | CASSVAGTGSWNTIYF
- | - | TRBJ2-1 | TRBV7-9 | TGTGCCAGCAGCCACCCAGGGATCCCTTACAATGAGCAGTTCTTC | CASSHPGIPYNEQFF
TRBD1 | few | TRBJ1-5 | TRBV19 | TGTGCCAGTAGTATAATTGAAGGGACAGTCATTAGCAATCAGCCCCAGCATTTT | CASSIIEGTVISNQPQHF
- | - | TRBJ2-1 | TRBV9 | TGTGCCAGCAGCGTAGATACAAGTGAGCAGTTCTTC | CASSVDTSEQFF
TRBD2 | - | TRBJ2-6 | TRBV5-5 | TGTGCCAGCAGCTTGGGACTAGCGGGGGGTAAGGGTGGGGCCAACGTCCTGACTTTC | CASSLGLAGGKGGANVLTF
- | - | TRBJ2-2 | TRBV27 | TGTGCCAGCATGAGGGAGTATCCCGGGGAGCTGTTTTTT | CASMREYPGELFF
- | once | TRBJ2-7 | TRBV30 | TGTGCCTGGAGTGTATTCCGGCAGGGCCCCTACGAGCAGTACTTC | CAWSVFRQGPYEQYF
TRBD1 | - | TRBJ1-2 | TRBV30 | TGTGCCTGGAGTGCGGGGGCGTGGGACAGGGATGGCTACACCTTC | CAWSAGAWDRDGYTF
- | few | TRBJ2-1 | TRBV7-3 | TGTGCCAGCAGCTTAACCCCGGTGACAGGTTCCTACAATGAGCAGTTCTTC | CASSLTPVTGSYNEQFF
- | - | TRBJ2-1 | TRBV4-3 | TGCGCCAGCAGCCTAATGGGCTCACCGGCGCAGTTCTTC | CASSLMGSPAQFF
- | - | TRBJ2-7 | TRBV4-3 | TGCGCCAGCAGCCAAGATTCGAGTGGGGGGGAGCAGTACTTC | CASSQDSSGGEQYF
TRBD1 | - | TRBJ1-5 | TRBV18 | TGTGCCAGCTCACCAGGGACAGGGGGCAATCAGCCCCAGCATTTT | CASSPGTGGNQPQHF
TRBD2 | - | TRBJ2-7 | TRBV9 | TGTGCCAGCAGCGTCACAGCGGGGGCTATACACGAGCAGTACTTC | CASSVTAGAIHEQYF
TRBD1 | - | TRBJ2-1 | TRBV27 | TGTGCCAGCAGTTCAGGACAGGGTTTCGCAAATCAGTTCTTC | CASSSGQGFANQFF
- | - | TRBJ1-2 | TRBV7-8 | TGTGCCAGCAGCTTGGGGACTGGAGCGACCTATGGCTACACCTTC | CASSLGTGATYGYTF
TRBD1 | few | TRBJ2-4 | TRBV7-2 | TGTGCCAGCAGCTTCGTTAAACAGGGGAATGCCATTCAGTACTTC | CASSFVKQGNAIQYF
TRBD2 | - | TRBJ2-1 | TRBV9 | TGTGCCAGCAGCGTAGAAGGGGGGCTAGCGGGAGTTATCTACAATGAGCAGTTCTTC | CASSVEGGLAGVIYNEQFF
- | - | TRBJ2-2 | TRBV6-1 | TGTGCCAGCAGTGAAACCAGAGGCAACGCCGGGGAGCTGTTTTTT | CASSETRGNAGELFF
TRBD2 | - | TRBJ2-1 | TRBV5-8 | TGTGCCAGTCGTTCTGAGACTAGCGGGACGTGGTATGAGCAGTTCTTC | CASRSETSGTWYEQFF
TRBD1 | few | TRBJ1-5 | TRBV6-1 | TGTGCCAGCAGTGTGGGGACAGGGGGCGCTTATCAGCCCCAGCATTTT | CASSVGTGGAYQPQHF
- | few | TRBJ2-7 | TRBV6-1 | TGTGCCAGCAGGTACAGCTACGAGCAGTACTTC | CASRYSYEQYF
TRBD2 | - | TRBJ2-3 | TRBV30 | TGTGCCTGGGGGGTGCGGGGGGGCCTTGGCACAGATACGCAGTATTTT | CAWGVRGGLGTDTQYF
TRBD1 | - | TRBJ1-1 | TRBV6-6 | TGTGCCAGCAGCCCGGGACAGGGGCTCGGGAACACTGAAGCTTTCTTT | CASSPGQGLGNTEAFF
TRBD1 | - | TRBJ1-1 | TRBV19 | TGTGCCAGTAGACTTCCAGGGACAGCTTCGACTGAAGCTTTCTTT | CASRLPGTASTEAFF
TRBD1 | - | TRBJ2-7 | TRBV5-1 | TGCGCCAGCAGCTACGCAGGGGGCGAGGCCTACGAGCAGTACTTC | CASSYAGGEAYEQYF
- | - | TRBJ2-5 | TRBV4-3 | TGCGCCAGCAGCCTTGGGACTCAGGGGGGTGAGACCCAGTACTTC | CASSLGTQGGETQYF
TRBD1 | - | TRBJ2-2 | TRBV27 | TGTGCCAGCAGTTTCTGGCAACCCGGGACAGAATTGTCCGGGGAGCTGTTTTTT | CASSFWQPGTELSGELFF
- | - | TRBJ1-4 | TRBV7-9 | TGTGCCAGCAGCTTAGTGTCCCAATCTAGGGGTGAAAAACTGTTTTTT | CASSLVSQSRGEKLFF
- | - | TRBJ2-3 | TRBV14 | TGTGCCAGCAGCCAAGAGCGCAGGGCCACAGATACGCAGTATTTT | CASSQERRATDTQYF
- | many | TRBJ1-4 | TRBV19 | TGTGCCAGTAGTCCCTGGGGAGAAGGTGTGGAAAAACTGTTTTTT | CASSPWGEGVEKLFF